The 32 T cell receptor beta chains reported below all come from one sample, sequenced in a study of blood T cell repertoires in COVID-19. Using immunoSEQ multiplex PCR, the repertoire was profiled, and TCRdb retains in-frame clones only, with some absent. The sample carries a few hundred thousand clones, more than 75% recorded once. Sequenced input: PBMCs or T cells enriched from blood (not recorded which). These receptor sequences come from a woman in her twenties or thirties who had recovered from COVID-19.

J is TRBJ1-1 and V is TRBV25-1, with D perhaps matching TRBD1 (5 bases). CDR3 length equals 15 residues. The V gene's germline CDR1 is MGHDK and CDR2 SYGVNS. V lost 2 bases and J 4 bases, leaving 14 bases between the germline ends. The CDR3 DNA is TGTGCCAGCAGTGAAGGGGCGGGGTGGGCCACTGAAGCTTTCTTT. Translated, it gives CASSEGAGWATEAFF. Full variable domain (rest looked up from reference TRBV25-1 and TRBJ1-1): EADIYQTPRYLVIGTGKKITLECSQTMGHDKMYWYQQDPGMELHLIHYSYGVNSTEKGDLSSESTVSRIRTEHFPLTLESARPSHTSQYLCASSEGAGWATEAFFGQGTRLTVV.

The chain uses TRBV18 and TRBJ2-2, with 10 bases aligning to TRBD1. Per the germline V gene, CDR1 is KGHSH and CDR2 is LQKENI. Unmatched junction bases numbered 8, after V lost 3 bases and J lost 4 bases. The CDR3 spans 17 residues. The CDR3, as DNA: TGTGCCAGCTCACCGAGACAGGGGGCGCAGGGCACCGGGGAGCTGTTTTTT. Translating it yields CASSPRQGAQGTGELFF. Full variable domain (rest looked up from reference TRBV18 and TRBJ2-2): NAGVMQNPRHLVRRRGQEARLRCSPMKGHSHVYWYRQLPEEGLKFMVYLQKENIIDESGMPKERFSAEFPKEGPSILRIQQVVRGDSAAYFCASSPRQGAQGTGELFFGEGSRLTVL.

The DNA of the CDR3 is TGTGCCAGCACCGAACAGGGGCGCCCCTACGAGCAGTACTTC. Translating it yields CASTEQGRPYEQYF. This rearrangement joins TRBV28 to TRBJ2-7, with 7 bases fitting TRBD1. The CDR3 contains 14 residues. Germline assignment: CDR1 MDHEN and CDR2 SYDVKM. Germline trimming cut 7 bases from V and 2 bases from J; bases unmatched to any gene: 8.

The genes are TRBV6-6 and TRBJ2-1; 9 nucleotides match TRBD2. Germline V lookup: CDR1 MNHNY, CDR2 SVGAGI (reference sequence). The CDR3 extends over 12 amino acids. V lost 5 bases and J lost 13; bases outside the gene matches: 6. The CDR3 sequence is CASSRPSGTQFF. The CDR3 nucleotides read TGTGCCAGCAGTCGTCCTAGCGGGACACAGTTCTTC.

The rearrangement joins TRBV7-9 to TRBJ2-3, with 11 bases fitting TRBD2. CDR1 SEHNR and CDR2 FQNEAQ come from the germline V gene (reference sequence). V lost 2 bases to trimming and J lost 0 bases; unmatched junction nucleotides: 7. The CDR3 covers 18 residues. The chain's CDR3 is CASSLRTSGPSSTDTQYF. In DNA form, the CDR3 reads TGTGCCAGCAGCTTACGGACTAGCGGGCCTTCTAGCACAGATACGCAGTATTTT.

This chain links TRBV24-1 with TRBJ2-3, with TRBD2 identical over 7 bases. The V gene end was trimmed by 9 bases and the J gene end by 2 bases; junction bases not matched to a gene: 1. The germline CDR1 and CDR2 sequences are KGHDR and SFDVKD. The CDR3 sequence is 12 residues long. DNA for the CDR3: TGTGCCACCGGGGACTACACAGATACGCAGTATTTT. As protein: CATGDYTDTQYF.

A single count supports this clone. The chain links TRBV5-4 to TRBJ1-3; 8 nucleotides align to TRBD1. The CDR3 length is 16 residues. Trimming took 4 bases from V and 0 from J; bases not matched to a gene: 6. The germline V gene has CDR1 SGHNT and CDR2 YYREEE (reference sequence). CDR3 in DNA: TGTGCCAGCAGCACATTTGGACAGGGCTCTGGAAACACCATATATTTT. Protein product: CASSTFGQGSGNTIYF.

The rearrangement joins TRBV5-1 to TRBJ2-7; no clear D gene. This CDR3 is 15 amino acids long. V lost 1 base to trimming and J lost 0 bases, with 11 bases between them. Per germline, CDR1 SGHRS and CDR2 YFSETQ. The CDR3 loop reads CASSLRGSSSYEQYF. CDR3 bases: TGCGCCAGCAGCTTGCGAGGCTCCAGCTCCTACGAGCAGTACTTC.

V and J are TRBV5-6 and TRBJ1-2; D might be TRBD1 (5 bases). The germline V gene has CDR1 SGHDT and CDR2 YYEEEE. The CDR3 spans 13 residues. The V end lost 4 bases, the J end lost 5 bases, and 12 bases lay between the germline ends. The CDR3 nucleotides are TGTGCCAGCAGCCGTCAGGGTTTGTATGGCTACACCTTC. This codes for CASSRQGLYGYTF.

The chain links TRBV3-1 (or the pseudogene TRBV3-2) to TRBJ2-1, with D hard to call. Trimming removed 4 bases from V and 0 bases from J, with 10 bases in between. Germline assignment: CDR1 LGHDT and CDR2 YNNKEL (reference sequence). CDR3 length: 15 amino acids. The CDR3, as DNA: TGTGCCAGCAGCCCAGCTTGGAGCTCCTACAATGAGCAGTTCTTC. Translated, it gives CASSPAWSSYNEQFF.

The chain employs TRBV18 and TRBJ1-2; D gene unclear. Germline CDR1 KGHSH, CDR2 LQKENI. This CDR3 is built from 16 residues. The V and J ends lost 0 bases and 4 bases respectively, with 15 bases between them. The CDR3 region has the DNA TGTGCCAGCTCACCACCCCTGGGAGGGAATTTCTATGGCTACACCTTC. It translates to CASSPPLGGNFYGYTF.

The chain joins TRBV24-1 to TRBJ2-7, with TRBD1 identical over 9 bases. The CDR3 spans 16 residues. V lost 3 bases and J lost 2; bases outside the gene matches: 7. Germline V CDR1 and CDR2: KGHDR, SFDVKD. CDR3 amino acids: CATSDAPGQGAYEQYF. DNA of the CDR3: TGTGCCACCAGTGATGCGCCGGGACAGGGAGCCTACGAGCAGTACTTC.

V usage is TRBV2 and J usage is TRBJ1-5; 7 bases line up with TRBD1. V lost 8 bases, J lost 2 bases, and 9 bases stayed unmatched. CDR1 is SNHLY, CDR2 FYNNEI, per germline. The CDR3 totals 15 residues. The CDR3 bases are TGTGCCAGCTCTCAAAACAGGGGTGGCAATCAGCCCCAGCATTTT. This sequence encodes CASSQNRGGNQPQHF.

The chain links TRBV5-1 to TRBJ2-2; 7 bases fit TRBD1. The length of the CDR3 is 16 residues. The germline gives CDR1 SGHRS, CDR2 YFSETQ. V dropped 2 bases and J dropped 5; count of bases not matched to a gene: 9. The CDR3 bases are TGCGCCAGCAGCTTTAGTCAGGGGGTCGGGACCGGGGAGCTGTTTTTT. Amino acids: CASSFSQGVGTGELFF.

The CDR3 bases are TGTGCCAGCAGTGAATATGGCGGGAGTTTCTACGAGCAGTACTTC. It yields the protein CASSEYGGSFYEQYF. V usage is TRBV6-1 and J usage is TRBJ2-7; 7 bases align to TRBD2. The V segment lost 2 bases and the J segment 3 bases; nucleotides outside the gene matches: 7. This CDR3 has 15 amino acids. CDR1 and CDR2 (germline): MNHNS, SASEGT.

The CDR3: CASSDPGEEETQYF. The CDR3, as DNA: TGTGCCAGCTCAGATCCGGGGGAAGAAGAGACCCAGTACTTC. The chain joins TRBV18 to TRBJ2-5, with TRBD2 as a possible D gene (6 bases). CDR1 and CDR2 (germline): KGHSH, LQKENI. The CDR3 has 14 amino acids. V was shortened by 5 bases and J by 3 bases, with 13 bases between the two germline ends.

The chain is built from TRBV11-2 and TRBJ2-1, with 8 bases identical to TRBD2. The V and J ends lost 4 bases and 1 base, in that order; junction bases with no gene match: 12. Per germline, CDR1 SGHAT and CDR2 FQNNGV. The CDR3 has 18 residues. The CDR3 reads CASSYGPLGRGSYNEQFF. The CDR3 DNA follows: TGTGCCAGCAGCTATGGCCCCCTCGGGAGGGGATCCTACAATGAGCAGTTCTTC.

The rearrangement uses TRBV4-1 and TRBJ2-2; a possible D gene is TRBD1 (5 bases). V was shortened by 3 bases and J by 0 bases, with 8 bases between the two germline ends. The CDR3 has 15 residues. Per the germline V gene, CDR1 is MGHRA and CDR2 is YSYEKL. The CDR3 region is CASSQWTPNTGELFF. As DNA, the CDR3 is TGCGCCAGCAGCCAGTGGACACCGAACACCGGGGAGCTGTTTTTT.

This chain connects TRBV7-2 to TRBJ1-2; D possibly corresponds to TRBD1 (5 bases). The V gene's germline CDR1 is SGHTA and CDR2 FQGNSA. The CDR3 totals 18 residues. V shed 2 bases and J shed 2 bases, with 21 bases lying between them. CDR3 in amino acids: CASSLRPLSGGVNYGYTF. In nucleotides, the CDR3 is TGTGCCAGCAGCTTAAGACCCCTGAGTGGGGGGGTAAACTATGGCTACACCTTC.

The J gene is TRBJ1-5, the V gene TRBV19; D unresolved. V shed 2 bases and J shed 0 bases, with 14 bases lying between them. Germline CDR1 reads LNHDA; CDR2 reads SQIVND (reference sequence). The CDR3 runs 17 residues. The CDR3 sequence is CASSIPWEVYSNQPQHF. The CDR3 coding sequence is TGTGCCAGTAGTATACCTTGGGAGGTCTATAGCAATCAGCCCCAGCATTTT.

The table lists this clone with a count of one. V gene TRBV24-1 combines with J gene TRBJ2-1; D gene uncertain. V lost 8 bases, J lost 5 bases, and 21 bases lay in between. The germline V gene has CDR1 KGHDR and CDR2 SFDVKD. The CDR3 spans 16 residues. The CDR3 sequence is CATTSSSSTDDNEQFF. The DNA for the CDR3 is TGTGCCACCACGTCGAGTAGCAGCACGGATGACAATGAGCAGTTCTTC.

The rearrangement joins TRBV24-1 to TRBJ2-1, with 7 bases aligning to TRBD2. The germline gives CDR1 KGHDR, CDR2 SFDVKD. This CDR3 is 13 amino acids long. After removal of 8 bases from V and 5 bases from J, the junction contained 5 bases not matched to a gene. In DNA, the CDR3 is TGTGCCACCAAGGCTAGCGGAGACAATGAGCAGTTCTTC. Translated: CATKASGDNEQFF.

The chain is built from TRBV7-9 and TRBJ1-2; 9 bases fit TRBD1. The V segment lost 5 bases and the J segment 7 bases; nucleotides outside the gene matches: 11. Looked up from germline, CDR1 is SEHNR and CDR2 is FQNEAQ (reference sequence). There are 15 residues in the CDR3. The CDR3, as DNA: TGTGCCAGCAGCCGAGACAGGGGGGATCTGGGTGGCTACACCTTC. Its protein product is CASSRDRGDLGGYTF.

The rearrangement links TRBV11-2 to TRBJ1-5; weak D call: TRBD1 (5 bases). Trimming removed 2 bases at V and 3 bases at J, with 8 bases between. From germline, CDR1 is SGHAT and CDR2 FQNNGV. CDR3 length equals 14 residues. Here the CDR3 reads CASSLTDTNQPQHF. The CDR3 nucleotides are TGTGCCAGCAGCTTAACGGACACCAATCAGCCCCAGCATTTT.

J is TRBJ1-5 and V is TRBV18; possible D gene TRBD1, 5 bases. This CDR3 region has 16 residues. Trimming cost V 1 base and J 5 bases, with 15 bases left between them. The germline V gene has CDR1 KGHSH and CDR2 LQKENI. This chain's CDR3 is CASSPQGVTTDQPQHF. The CDR3 bases are TGTGCCAGCTCACCACAAGGGGTAACTACGGATCAGCCCCAGCATTTT.

V and J are TRBV5-1 and TRBJ2-1, with TRBD1 matching 7 bases. The germline gives CDR1 SGHRS, CDR2 YFSETQ. This CDR3 is built from 13 residues. After removal of 4 bases from V and 4 bases from J, the junction contained 2 bases not matched to a gene. CDR3 sequence (DNA): TGCGCCAGCAGCATACAGGGGTACAATGAGCAGTTCTTC. This encodes CASSIQGYNEQFF.

The chain links TRBV3-1 (or the pseudogene TRBV3-2) to TRBJ2-6; 8 nucleotides align to TRBD1. CDR3 length: 18 residues. The germline CDR1 and CDR2 sequences are LGHDT and YNNKEL (reference sequence). V was pared by 2 bases and J by 0 bases, with 6 bases of the junction left unmatched. In DNA form, the CDR3 reads TGTGCCAGCAGCCAATACGGGACAGGACTCTCTGGGGCCAACGTCCTGACTTTC. Its translation is CASSQYGTGLSGANVLTF.

The J gene is TRBJ2-1, the V gene TRBV13, with D perhaps TRBD1 (6 bases). V was pared by 3 bases and J by 0 bases, with 9 bases between. Per germline, CDR1 PRHDT and CDR2 FYEKMQ (reference sequence). This CDR3 contains 15 residues. The CDR3 sequence: CASSFRDTSYNEQFF. In DNA form, the CDR3 reads TGTGCCAGCAGCTTCCGGGACACCTCCTACAATGAGCAGTTCTTC. The whole variable domain, remainder taken from reference TRBV13 and TRBJ2-1, is AAGVIQSPRHLIKEKRETATLKCYPIPRHDTVYWYQQGPGQDPQFLISFYEKMQSDKGSIPDRFSAQQFSDYHSELNMSSLELGDSALYFCASSFRDTSYNEQFFGPGTRLTVL.

The J gene is TRBJ1-6, the V gene TRBV18; 7 positions agree with TRBD1. V gave up 3 bases and J gave up 6 bases; unmatched junction bases: 2. The CDR3 length is 14 residues. Germline V lookup: CDR1 KGHSH, CDR2 LQKENI. The CDR3 region is CASSPGQLNSPLHF. The CDR3, as DNA: TGTGCCAGCTCACCGGGACAGCTTAATTCACCCCTCCACTTT. The variable domain in full, completed from reference TRBV18 and TRBJ1-6, reads NAGVMQNPRHLVRRRGQEARLRCSPMKGHSHVYWYRQLPEEGLKFMVYLQKENIIDESGMPKERFSAEFPKEGPSILRIQQVVRGDSAAYFCASSPGQLNSPLHFGNGTRLTVT.

V and J are TRBV5-4 and TRBJ2-2, with 9 bases that match TRBD1. V lost 4 bases, J lost 4 bases, and 8 bases stayed unmatched. In germline, CDR1 is SGHNT, CDR2 YYREEE (reference sequence). The CDR3 is 16 residues long. The CDR3 here is CASSPGQGFSTGELFF. The CDR3 nucleotides read TGTGCCAGCAGCCCAGGACAGGGGTTTAGCACCGGGGAGCTGTTTTTT.

The chain is built from TRBV5-4 and TRBJ1-2; D is perhaps TRBD1 (6 bases). V lost 4 bases to trimming and J lost 8 bases, with 18 bases between them. Germline CDR1 reads SGHNT; CDR2 reads YYREEE (reference sequence). The CDR3 extends over 14 amino acids. For the CDR3, the DNA is TGTGCCAGCAGCCGTGGGGGGGCGGCTGGCGGCTACACCTTC. This codes for CASSRGGAAGGYTF.

This clone was seen only once. The chain joins TRBV5-4 to TRBJ1-1; 7 nucleotides align to TRBD1. Per the germline V gene, CDR1 is SGHNT and CDR2 is YYREEE (reference sequence). Trimming cost V 4 bases and J 4 bases; bases outside gene matches: 16. The CDR3 is 17 amino acids. The CDR3 region is CASSRQGGAGGLTEAFF. CDR3 sequence (DNA): TGTGCCAGCAGCCGCCAGGGGGGCGCAGGGGGTCTCACTGAAGCTTTCTTT. Using reference TRBV5-4 and TRBJ1-1 for the parts outside the CDR3, the full variable domain is ETGVTQSPTHLIKTRGQQVTLRCSSQSGHNTVSWYQQALGQGPQFIFQYYREEENGRGNFPPRFSGLQFPNYSSELNVNALELDDSALYLCASSRQGGAGGLTEAFFGQGTRLTVV.